A selection of T cell receptor beta chains follows, all from one sample in a study of T-cell reconstitution after alpha-beta-depleted transplantation in children. TCRdb re-analysed the PCR reads in MiXCR, keeping a single row per CDR3 protein. The sample lists 400,000 to 500,000 distinct CDR3 sequences, about 11% occurring once. The material was PBMCs from the stem cell graft donor, obtained from the stem cell graft. These receptors came from a human donor who donated a stem cell graft to a child with acute myeloid leukemia. CDR3s include the opening cysteine and the closing phenylalanine or tryptophan. The D gene is left open where the match is weak. Clone size, where shown, is once, few, many, or a class for clones that have expanded.

D: TRBD1; size: few; V: TRBV6-1; J: TRBJ1-1; DNA: TGTGCCAGCAGTCCATCGACAGGGCTGGGGACTGAAGCTTTCTTT; CDR3: CASSPSTGLGTEAFF
D: TRBD1; size: many; V: TRBV5-1; J: TRBJ2-5; DNA: TGCGCCAGCAGCATCGGAAACAGGGGGCGGGAAGAGACCCAGTACTTC; CDR3: CASSIGNRGREETQYF
D: .; size: many; V: TRBV10-3; J: TRBJ1-3; DNA: TGTGCCATCTCTACAGGGAGCGGAAACACCATATATTTT; CDR3: CAISTGSGNTIYF
D: .; size: .; V: TRBV6-5; J: TRBJ2-1; DNA: TGTGCCAGCAGTTACGAGGGGTTCTCCTACAATGAGCAGTTCTTC; CDR3: CASSYEGFSYNEQFF
D: .; size: .; V: TRBV7-6; J: TRBJ2-2; DNA: TGTGCCAGCAGCTTAAATTCTCCAGGGAACACCGGGGAGCTGTTTTTT; CDR3: CASSLNSPGNTGELFF
D: TRBD1; size: few; V: TRBV12-3/TRBV12-4; J: TRBJ1-5; DNA: TGTGCCAGCAGTTTATCCGGACAGGGTTCAACGCCCCAGCATTTT; CDR3: CASSLSGQGSTPQHF
D: TRBD1; size: few; V: TRBV12-3/TRBV12-4; J: TRBJ2-3; DNA: TGTGCCAGCAGTCCCACCGGGACAGGGCTCACAGATACGCAGTATTTT; CDR3: CASSPTGTGLTDTQYF
D: TRBD1; size: few; V: TRBV6-5; J: TRBJ1-4; DNA: TGTGCCAGCAGTTACGGGACAGGGGACGAAAAACTGTTTTTT; CDR3: CASSYGTGDEKLFF
D: .; size: .; V: TRBV7-2; J: TRBJ2-7; DNA: TGTGCCAGCAGCTTAGAAGCGTACTACGAGCAGTACTTC; CDR3: CASSLEAYYEQYF
D: TRBD1; size: .; V: TRBV7-2; J: TRBJ2-3; DNA: TGTGCCAGCAGCATCAAGGGGGCCGGAACAAATACGCAGTATTTT; CDR3: CASSIKGAGTNTQYF
D: TRBD1; size: .; V: TRBV5-4; J: TRBJ2-2; DNA: TGTGCCAGCAGCTCACAGGGGAGTACCGGGGAGCTGTTTTTT; CDR3: CASSSQGSTGELFF
D: TRBD2; size: .; V: TRBV20-1; J: TRBJ2-3; DNA: TGCAGTGCCAAAAAAGCGACTAGCGCAGATACGCAGTATTTT; CDR3: CSAKKATSADTQYF
D: .; size: .; V: TRBV5-6; J: TRBJ1-2; DNA: TGTGCCAGCAGCCCGCGGAGGGAGGGCTATGGCTACACCTTC; CDR3: CASSPRREGYGYTF
D: .; size: .; V: TRBV3-2; J: TRBJ2-1; DNA: TGTGCCACCACCAACCGCGGGGGGCTCTACAATGAGCAGTTCTTC; CDR3: CATTNRGGLYNEQFF
D: TRBD1; size: many; V: TRBV29-1; J: TRBJ2-7; DNA: TGCAGCGTCGGGACAGGCTCCTACGAGCAGTACTTC; CDR3: CSVGTGSYEQYF
D: .; size: .; V: TRBV27; J: TRBJ2-5; DNA: TGTGCCAGCAGTGAAACGCTAAAGGGGACCCAGTACTTC; CDR3: CASSETLKGTQYF
D: .; size: .; V: TRBV12-3/TRBV12-4; J: TRBJ1-3; DNA: TGTGCCAGCAGTTTAACAGTCCTATCCCTCTCTGGAAACACCATATATTTT; CDR3: CASSLTVLSLSGNTIYF
D: .; size: .; V: TRBV27; J: TRBJ2-7; DNA: TGTGCCAGCAGTTCCCGCAGATCCTACGAGCAGTACTTC; CDR3: CASSSRRSYEQYF
D: .; size: few; V: TRBV4-1; J: TRBJ1-5; DNA: TGCGCCAGCAGCCAGGCTGGAAATCAGCCCCAGCATTTT; CDR3: CASSQAGNQPQHF
D: .; size: few; V: TRBV7-2; J: TRBJ2-3; DNA: TGTGCCAGCAGCTTAGGGGAGTGGGATACGCAGTATTTT; CDR3: CASSLGEWDTQYF
D: TRBD2; size: few; V: TRBV27; J: TRBJ2-7; DNA: TGTGCCAGCAGTTCAGCTAGCGGGAGGGCCGGGGAGCAGTACTTC; CDR3: CASSSASGRAGEQYF
D: .; size: many; V: TRBV10-3; J: TRBJ2-5; DNA: TGTGCCATCAGTGATGGAGGGGGGCAAGAGACCCAGTACTTC; CDR3: CAISDGGGQETQYF
D: .; size: .; V: TRBV18; J: TRBJ2-3; DNA: TGTGCCAGCTCACCCGCGTATGATACGCAGTATTTT; CDR3: CASSPAYDTQYF
D: .; size: many; V: TRBV5-1; J: TRBJ2-1; DNA: TGCGCCAGCAGCCCAGGGCCTGTTCAGTACAATGAGCAGTTCTTC; CDR3: CASSPGPVQYNEQFF
D: .; size: few; V: TRBV20-1; J: TRBJ1-4; DNA: TGCAGTGCTAGAGTGGCCCAGGGGAGGGGTGAAAAACTGTTTTTT; CDR3: CSARVAQGRGEKLFF
D: .; size: .; V: TRBV6-8; J: TRBJ2-1; DNA: TGTGCCAGCAGTTATATTCTCAGCGTATACAATGAGCAGTTCTTC; CDR3: CASSYILSVYNEQFF
D: .; size: few; V: TRBV6-2/TRBV6-3; J: TRBJ2-3; DNA: TGTGCCAGCAGTACTATACAACGCTCCACAGATACGCAGTATTTT; CDR3: CASSTIQRSTDTQYF
D: .; size: few; V: TRBV27; J: TRBJ1-2; DNA: TGTGCCAGCAGAGTCGCAGCTACTAACTATGGCTACACCTTC; CDR3: CASRVAATNYGYTF
D: TRBD2; size: few; V: TRBV7-9; J: TRBJ2-1; DNA: TGTGCCAGCAGCTTAGCAGCTAGCGGGTTTGTCTTCTTC; CDR3: CASSLAASGFVFF
D: .; size: few; V: TRBV7-8; J: TRBJ1-2; DNA: TGTGCCAGCAGCCCCGCGGGGAACTATGGCTACACCTTC; CDR3: CASSPAGNYGYTF
D: TRBD2; size: .; V: TRBV7-2; J: TRBJ2-7; DNA: TGTGCCAGCAGCTTAAACGGAGCGGGAGGGCCTCGGAGGGAGCAGTACTTC; CDR3: CASSLNGAGGPRREQYF
D: .; size: many; V: TRBV12-3/TRBV12-4; J: TRBJ1-1; DNA: TGCGCCAGCAGCTTGGTGAACACTGAAGCTTTCTTT; CDR3: CASSLVNTEAFF
D: .; size: .; V: TRBV30; J: TRBJ2-5; DNA: TGTGCCTGGAGTTTACAGGGATTGGAAGAGACCCAGTACTTC; CDR3: CAWSLQGLEETQYF
D: .; size: many; V: TRBV7-9; J: TRBJ2-2; DNA: TGTGCCAGCAGCCCCCTTTCTGGGGGGAGGACCGGGGAGCTGTTTTTT; CDR3: CASSPLSGGRTGELFF
D: TRBD2; size: .; V: TRBV20-1; J: TRBJ2-3; DNA: TGCATTGCTTTCACCGGGACTAGCCGTAAATTAGATACGCAGTATTTT; CDR3: CIAFTGTSRKLDTQYF
D: .; size: few; V: TRBV5-8; J: TRBJ2-1; DNA: TGTGCCAGCAGCTTCCTAGCGCGATACAATGAGCAGTTCTTC; CDR3: CASSFLARYNEQFF
D: TRBD2; size: .; V: TRBV5-1; J: TRBJ2-1; DNA: TGCGCCAGCAGCGGGACTAGCGGGGGCCTACGCTACAATGAGCAGTTCTTC; CDR3: CASSGTSGGLRYNEQFF
D: TRBD1; size: .; V: TRBV20-1; J: TRBJ2-1; DNA: TGCAGTGTTAACGGACAGGGAACCTACAATGAGCAGTTCTTC; CDR3: CSVNGQGTYNEQFF
D: .; size: .; V: TRBV5-5; J: TRBJ1-4; DNA: TGTGCCAGCAGCTTGGCCGTACAGGAAAAACTGTTTTTT; CDR3: CASSLAVQEKLFF
D: TRBD2; size: many; V: TRBV5-1; J: TRBJ2-1; DNA: TGTGCCAGCAGCTTAGGGGAGGGTGCCTACAATGAGCAGTTCTTC; CDR3: CASSLGEGAYNEQFF
D: .; size: many; V: TRBV7-8; J: TRBJ1-5; DNA: TGTGCCAGCAGCTTATCTGGGTGGGGCAATCAGCCCCAGCATTTT; CDR3: CASSLSGWGNQPQHF
D: TRBD1; size: many; V: TRBV29-1; J: TRBJ2-7; DNA: TGCAGCGTAGGAACCGGGACAGGGGGAAGGGAGCAGTACTTC; CDR3: CSVGTGTGGREQYF
D: TRBD1; size: .; V: TRBV9; J: TRBJ2-5; DNA: TGTGCCAGCAGCTTATTTATACAGGGGAACCAGTACTTC; CDR3: CASSLFIQGNQYF
D: .; size: .; V: TRBV10-3; J: TRBJ1-6; DNA: TGTGCCATCAGAGGACAGCACAATTCACCCCTCCACTTT; CDR3: CAIRGQHNSPLHF
D: .; size: few; V: TRBV12-3/TRBV12-4; J: TRBJ2-1; DNA: TGTGCCAGCAGAGGCGGGGGCAGCTCCTACAATGAGCAGTTCTTC; CDR3: CASRGGGSSYNEQFF
D: .; size: many; V: TRBV12-3/TRBV12-4; J: TRBJ2-2; DNA: TGTGCCAGCGAGAGTGGGGCCGGGGAGCTGTTTTTT; CDR3: CASESGAGELFF
D: .; size: .; V: TRBV5-1; J: TRBJ1-2; DNA: TGCGCCAGCAGTATCGAGACACCAAACTATGGCTACACCTTC; CDR3: CASSIETPNYGYTF
D: TRBD1; size: few; V: TRBV14; J: TRBJ2-3; DNA: TGTGCCAGCAGCCAAGGGAGGACAGGGGGCGATACGCAGTATTTT; CDR3: CASSQGRTGGDTQYF
D: .; size: .; V: TRBV20-1; J: TRBJ2-5; DNA: TGCAGTGCTAGGCACAAACCTCGGGAGACCCAGTACTTC; CDR3: CSARHKPRETQYF
D: .; size: few; V: TRBV27; J: TRBJ1-6; DNA: TGTGCCAGCAGTCCCTGGTCAGGGGTAAATTCACCCCTCCACTTT; CDR3: CASSPWSGVNSPLHF
D: TRBD1; size: few; V: TRBV5-1; J: TRBJ2-1; DNA: TGCGCCAGCAGCGGCCGGGACAGCCAGTACAATGAGCAGTTCTTC; CDR3: CASSGRDSQYNEQFF
D: TRBD2; size: few; V: TRBV5-1; J: TRBJ2-1; DNA: TGCGCCAGCAGCCAAAGCGGGGTGAATGAGCAGTTCTTC; CDR3: CASSQSGVNEQFF